This T cell receptor (beta chain) comes out of a study of CD8 T cells in Susac syndrome. Study findings and constraints: Only a relatively small number of individuals were included in the TCR sequencing and HLA analysis.

V was shortened by 0 bases and J by 6 bases, with 12 bases between the two germline ends. Per germline, CDR1 MNHEY and CDR2 SVGAGI. The CDR3 is made up of 15 amino acids. A note on this clonotype: Its antigen remains unidentified.

With random hexamers, 0.5 to 1 ug RNA was reverse transcribed. Amplification of TCR beta CDR3 was carried out by immunoSEQ multiplex PCR, which covered 54 Vbeta and 13 Jbeta segments. MiXCR, applied by TCRdb to the immunoSEQ multiplex PCR reads, yields one record per CDR3 protein. Here the sample spans 150,000 to 180,000 distinct CDR3 sequences, 95% to 96% being singletons. The multiple sclerosis controls were treatment-naive patients affected by stable or active relapsing-remitting disease. The authors negatively isolated CD8+ and CD4+ T cells and FACS-enriched TEMRA cells. Material for sequencing was CD8+ T cells from PBMCs. The clonotype originates from a human donor with multiple sclerosis. The chain employs TRBV6-5 and TRBJ2-1; the D gene is possibly TRBD1 (5 bases). The chain's CDR3 is CASSYSSRAGNEQFF. In DNA, the CDR3 is TGTGCCAGCAGTTACTCGTCCAGGGCAGGCAATGAGCAGTTCTTC.